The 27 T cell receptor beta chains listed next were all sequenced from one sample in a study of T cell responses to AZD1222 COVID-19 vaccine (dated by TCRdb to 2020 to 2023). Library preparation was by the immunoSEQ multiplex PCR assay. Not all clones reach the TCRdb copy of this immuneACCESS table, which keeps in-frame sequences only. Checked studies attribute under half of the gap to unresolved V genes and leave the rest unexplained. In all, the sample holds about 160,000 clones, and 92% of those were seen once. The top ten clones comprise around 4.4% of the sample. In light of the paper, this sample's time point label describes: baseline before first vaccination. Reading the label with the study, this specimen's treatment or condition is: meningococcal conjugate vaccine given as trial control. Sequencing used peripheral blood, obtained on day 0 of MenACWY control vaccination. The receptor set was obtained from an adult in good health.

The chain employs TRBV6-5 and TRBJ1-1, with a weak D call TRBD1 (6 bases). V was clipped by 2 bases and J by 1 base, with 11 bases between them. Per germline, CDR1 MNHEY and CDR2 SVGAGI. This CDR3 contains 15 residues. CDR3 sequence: CASSYGGASNTEAFF. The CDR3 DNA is TGTGCCAGCAGTTACGGGGGGGCCTCGAACACTGAAGCTTTCTTT.

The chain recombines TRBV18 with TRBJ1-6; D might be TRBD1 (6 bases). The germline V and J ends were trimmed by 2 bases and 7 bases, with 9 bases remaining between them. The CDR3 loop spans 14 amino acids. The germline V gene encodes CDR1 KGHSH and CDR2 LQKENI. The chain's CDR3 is CASSPLDSNSPLHF. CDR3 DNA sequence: TGTGCCAGCTCACCATTGGACAGCAATTCACCCCTCCACTTT.

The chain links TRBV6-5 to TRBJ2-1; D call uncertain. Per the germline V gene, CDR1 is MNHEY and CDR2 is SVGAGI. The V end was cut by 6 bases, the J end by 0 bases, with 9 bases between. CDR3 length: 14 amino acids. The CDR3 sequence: CASRTLYSYNEQFF. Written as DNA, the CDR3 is TGTGCCAGCAGGACCCTTTACTCCTACAATGAGCAGTTCTTC.

The CDR3, as DNA: TGTGCCAGCAGGACCATGATGGGTAGGGCTGCTTTCTTT. Encoded protein: CASRTMMGRAAFF. This chain connects TRBV6-5 to TRBJ1-1; D remains unclear. CDR1 and CDR2 (germline): MNHEY, SVGAGI. This CDR3 has 13 residues. Trimming took off 6 bases at V and 11 bases at J, with 19 bases between the two ends.

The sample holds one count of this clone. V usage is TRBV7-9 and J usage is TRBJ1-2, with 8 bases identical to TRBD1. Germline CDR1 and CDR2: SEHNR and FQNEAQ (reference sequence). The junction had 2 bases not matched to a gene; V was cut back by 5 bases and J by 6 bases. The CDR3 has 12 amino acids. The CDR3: CASSQTGDGYTF. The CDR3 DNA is TGTGCCAGCAGCCAGACAGGGGATGGCTACACCTTC.

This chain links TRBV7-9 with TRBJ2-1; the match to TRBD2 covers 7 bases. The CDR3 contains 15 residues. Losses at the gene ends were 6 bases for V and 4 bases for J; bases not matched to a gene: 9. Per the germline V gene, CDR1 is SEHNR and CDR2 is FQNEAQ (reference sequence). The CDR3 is CASRPGTIRYNEQFF. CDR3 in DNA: TGTGCCAGCAGGCCTGGGACTATTAGGTACAATGAGCAGTTCTTC.

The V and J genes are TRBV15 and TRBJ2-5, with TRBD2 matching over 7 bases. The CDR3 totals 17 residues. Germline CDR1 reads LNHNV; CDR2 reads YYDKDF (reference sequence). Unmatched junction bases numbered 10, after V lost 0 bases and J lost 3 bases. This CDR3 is CATSRDSSRLAEETQYF. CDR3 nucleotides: TGTGCCACCAGCAGAGATTCTAGCAGACTAGCAGAAGAGACCCAGTACTTC.

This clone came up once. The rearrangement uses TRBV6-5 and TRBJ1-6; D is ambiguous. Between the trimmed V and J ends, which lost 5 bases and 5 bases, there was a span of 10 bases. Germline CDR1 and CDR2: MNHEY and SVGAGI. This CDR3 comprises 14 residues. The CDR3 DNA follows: TGTGCCAGCAGTCAACGGACGGATAATTCACCCCTCCACTTT. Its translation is CASSQRTDNSPLHF.

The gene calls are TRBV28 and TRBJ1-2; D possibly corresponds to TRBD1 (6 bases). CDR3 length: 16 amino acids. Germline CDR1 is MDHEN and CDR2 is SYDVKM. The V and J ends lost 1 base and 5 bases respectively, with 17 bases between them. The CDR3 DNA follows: TGTGCCAGCAGTTTATCGGCTACAGGGCTCTTGTATGGCTACACCTTC. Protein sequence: CASSLSATGLLYGYTF.

The CDR3 here is CAINGEGITNQPQHF. The DNA for the CDR3 is TGTGCCATTAACGGTGAAGGAATAACGAATCAGCCCCAGCATTTT. The chain has TRBV10-3 and TRBJ1-5; no clear D. V gave up 9 bases and J gave up 4 bases, with 19 bases separating them. This CDR3 is 15 amino acids long. Germline-derived CDR1 and CDR2 are ENHRY and SYGVKD.

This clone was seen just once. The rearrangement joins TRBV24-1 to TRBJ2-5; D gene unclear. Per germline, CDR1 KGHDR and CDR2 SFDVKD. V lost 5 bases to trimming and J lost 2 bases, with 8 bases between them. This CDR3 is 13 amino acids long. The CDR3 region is CATSVGSQETQYF. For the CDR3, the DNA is TGTGCCACCAGTGTAGGCAGTCAAGAGACCCAGTACTTC.

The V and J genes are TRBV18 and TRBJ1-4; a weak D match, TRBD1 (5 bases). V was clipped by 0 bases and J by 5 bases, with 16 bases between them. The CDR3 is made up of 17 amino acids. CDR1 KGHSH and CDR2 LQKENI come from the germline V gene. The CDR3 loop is CASSPPRGGASNEKLFF. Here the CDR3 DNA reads TGTGCCAGCTCACCACCGAGGGGCGGTGCCAGCAATGAAAAACTGTTTTTT. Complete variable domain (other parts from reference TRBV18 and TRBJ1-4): NAGVMQNPRHLVRRRGQEARLRCSPMKGHSHVYWYRQLPEEGLKFMVYLQKENIIDESGMPKERFSAEFPKEGPSILRIQQVVRGDSAAYFCASSPPRGGASNEKLFFGSGTQLSVL.

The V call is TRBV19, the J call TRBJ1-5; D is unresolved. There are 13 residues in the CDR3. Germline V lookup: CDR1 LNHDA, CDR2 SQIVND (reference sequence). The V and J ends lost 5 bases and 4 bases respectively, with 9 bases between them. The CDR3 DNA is TGTGCCAGTAGTGGGCAGGTGAATCAGCCCCAGCATTTT. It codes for CASSGQVNQPQHF.

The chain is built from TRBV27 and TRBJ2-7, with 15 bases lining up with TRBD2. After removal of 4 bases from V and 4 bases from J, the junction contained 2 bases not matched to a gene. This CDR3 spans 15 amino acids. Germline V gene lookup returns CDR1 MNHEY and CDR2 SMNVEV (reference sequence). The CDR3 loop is CASSSGTSGRYEQYF. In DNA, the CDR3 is TGTGCCAGCAGTTCAGGGACTAGCGGGAGGTACGAGCAGTACTTC.

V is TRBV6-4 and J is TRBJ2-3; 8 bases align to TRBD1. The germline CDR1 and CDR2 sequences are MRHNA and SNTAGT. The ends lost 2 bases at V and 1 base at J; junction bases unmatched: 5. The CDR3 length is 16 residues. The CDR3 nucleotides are TGTGCCAGCAGTGACAATCCGGACAGGGGCACAGATACGCAGTATTTT. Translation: CASSDNPDRGTDTQYF.

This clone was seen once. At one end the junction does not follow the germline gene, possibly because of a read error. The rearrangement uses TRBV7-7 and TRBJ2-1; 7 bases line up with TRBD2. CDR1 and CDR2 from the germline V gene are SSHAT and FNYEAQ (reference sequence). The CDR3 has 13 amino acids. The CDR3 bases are TGTGCTAGCAGCGCTAGCGGAACGGGAGAGCAGTTCTTC. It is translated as CASSASGTGEQFF.

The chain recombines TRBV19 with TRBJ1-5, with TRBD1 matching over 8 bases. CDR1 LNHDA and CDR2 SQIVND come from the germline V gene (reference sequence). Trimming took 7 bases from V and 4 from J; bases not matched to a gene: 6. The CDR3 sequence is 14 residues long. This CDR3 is CASMGQVFNQPQHF. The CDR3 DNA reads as TGTGCCAGTATGGGACAGGTTTTTAATCAGCCCCAGCATTTT.

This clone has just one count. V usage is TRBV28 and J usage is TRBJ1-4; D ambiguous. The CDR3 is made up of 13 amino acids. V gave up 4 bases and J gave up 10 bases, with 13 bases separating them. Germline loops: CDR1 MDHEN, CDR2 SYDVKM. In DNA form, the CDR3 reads TGTGCCAGCAGTTACCCCAGGATGGGAAAACTGTTTTTT. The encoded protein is CASSYPRMGKLFF.

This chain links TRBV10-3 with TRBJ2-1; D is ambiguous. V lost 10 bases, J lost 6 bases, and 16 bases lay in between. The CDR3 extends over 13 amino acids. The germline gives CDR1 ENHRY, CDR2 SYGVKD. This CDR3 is CATAGDVSNEQFF. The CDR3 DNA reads TGTGCCACCGCCGGAGACGTCTCCAATGAGCAGTTCTTC.

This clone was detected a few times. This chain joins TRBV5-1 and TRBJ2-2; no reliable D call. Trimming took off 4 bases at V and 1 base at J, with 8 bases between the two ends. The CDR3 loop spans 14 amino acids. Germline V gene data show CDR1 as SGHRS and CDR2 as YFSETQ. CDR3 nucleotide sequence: TGCGCCAGCAGCCTGGCCTTGAACACCGGGGAGCTGTTTTTT. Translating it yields CASSLALNTGELFF.

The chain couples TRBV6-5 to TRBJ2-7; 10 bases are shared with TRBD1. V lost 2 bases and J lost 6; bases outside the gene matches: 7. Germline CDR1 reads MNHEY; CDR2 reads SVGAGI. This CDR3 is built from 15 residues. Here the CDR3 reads CASSYGDRGLSEQYF. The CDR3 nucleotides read TGTGCCAGCAGTTACGGGGACAGGGGTCTCAGCGAGCAGTACTTC.

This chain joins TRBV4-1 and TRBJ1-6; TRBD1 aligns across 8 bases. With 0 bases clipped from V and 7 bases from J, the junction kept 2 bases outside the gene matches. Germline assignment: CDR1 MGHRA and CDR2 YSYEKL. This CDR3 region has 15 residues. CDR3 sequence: CASSQEDRGNSPLHF. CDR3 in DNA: TGCGCCAGCAGCCAAGAAGACAGGGGAAATTCACCCCTCCACTTT.

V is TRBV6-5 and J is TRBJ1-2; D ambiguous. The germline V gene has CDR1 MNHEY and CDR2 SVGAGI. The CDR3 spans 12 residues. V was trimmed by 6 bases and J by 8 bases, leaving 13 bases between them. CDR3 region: CASSRPSSGYTF. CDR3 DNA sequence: TGTGCCAGCAGCAGACCGTCCTCGGGCTACACCTTC.

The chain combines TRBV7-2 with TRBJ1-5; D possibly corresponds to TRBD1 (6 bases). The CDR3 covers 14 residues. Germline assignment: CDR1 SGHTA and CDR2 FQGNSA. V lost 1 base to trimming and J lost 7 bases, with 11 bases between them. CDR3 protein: CASSLVTTGQPQHF. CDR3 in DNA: TGTGCCAGCAGCTTAGTGACGACAGGCCAGCCCCAGCATTTT. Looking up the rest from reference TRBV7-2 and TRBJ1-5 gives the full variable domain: GAGVSQSPSNKVTEKGKDVELRCDPISGHTALYWYRQSLGQGLEFLIYFQGNSAPDKSGLPSDRFSAERTGGSVSTLTIQRTQQEDSAVYLCASSLVTTGQPQHFGDGTRLSIL.

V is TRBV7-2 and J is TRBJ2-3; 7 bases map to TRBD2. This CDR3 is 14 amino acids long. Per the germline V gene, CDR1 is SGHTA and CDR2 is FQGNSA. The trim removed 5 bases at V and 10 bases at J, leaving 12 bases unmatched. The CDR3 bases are TGTGCCAGCAGCACGAGCGGGGTGCAGGGTGCGCAGTATTTT. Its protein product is CASSTSGVQGAQYF.

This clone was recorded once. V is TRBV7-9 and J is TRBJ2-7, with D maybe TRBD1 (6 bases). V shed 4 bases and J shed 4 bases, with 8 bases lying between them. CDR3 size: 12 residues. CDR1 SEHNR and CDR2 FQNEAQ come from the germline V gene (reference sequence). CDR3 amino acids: CASSSQGYEQYF. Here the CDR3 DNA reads TGTGCCAGCAGCTCCCAGGGGTACGAGCAGTACTTC. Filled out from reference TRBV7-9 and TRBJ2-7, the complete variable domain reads DTGVSQNPRHKITKRGQNVTFRCDPISEHNRLYWYRQTLGQGPEFLTYFQNEAQLEKSRLLSDRFSAERPKGSFSTLEIQRTEQGDSAMYLCASSSQGYEQYFGPGTRLTVT.

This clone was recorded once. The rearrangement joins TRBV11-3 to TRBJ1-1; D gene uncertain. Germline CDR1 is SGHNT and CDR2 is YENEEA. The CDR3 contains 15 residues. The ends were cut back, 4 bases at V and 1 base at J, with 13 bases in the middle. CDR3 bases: TGTGCCAGCAGCTGGGGAAGACAACCGAACACTGAAGCTTTCTTT. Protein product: CASSWGRQPNTEAFF.